The rows below give T cell receptor beta chains drawn from one sample of a study of early T cells in non-severe SARS-CoV-2 infection. TCRdb re-derived calls from the 5' RACE reads in MiXCR, one entry per CDR3 protein. This table holds some 62,000 distinct CDR3 sequences, about 9.9% found once. The sample consisted of whole blood. These receptors were taken from an adult who was a healthcare worker with PCR-confirmed SARS-CoV-2 infection or an uninfected control (not recorded which). CDR3s include the opening cysteine and the closing phenylalanine or tryptophan. Each record gives: clone size, D gene, V gene, J gene, CDR3 protein, CDR3 DNA. A D gene is named only where the DNA matches it firmly. Clone size is not always given. Where it is, it says once, few, many or a class for expanded clones.

clone size: few
D gene: TRBD1
V gene: TRBV5-8
J gene: TRBJ2-1
CDR3 protein: CASRQQGALFF
CDR3 DNA: TGTGCCAGCAGGCAACAGGGGGCCTTGTTCTTC

clone size: few
D gene: TRBD2
V gene: TRBV2
J gene: TRBJ2-2
CDR3 protein: CASKRTPGGGELFF
CDR3 DNA: TGTGCCAGCAAGCGGACCCCGGGGGGCGGGGAGCTGTTTTTT

clone size: -
D gene: TRBD2
V gene: TRBV4-1
J gene: TRBJ2-5
CDR3 protein: CASSHGLAGGPREETQYF
CDR3 DNA: TGCGCCAGCAGCCACGGACTAGCGGGGGGGCCAAGGGAAGAGACCCAGTACTTC

clone size: many
D gene: -
V gene: TRBV3-1
J gene: TRBJ1-5
CDR3 protein: CASSQGAWEVGQPQHF
CDR3 DNA: TGTGCCAGCAGCCAAGGCGCCTGGGAAGTGGGTCAGCCCCAGCATTTT

clone size: few
D gene: TRBD2
V gene: TRBV12-3/TRBV12-4
J gene: TRBJ2-3
CDR3 protein: CASSLAGVSTDTQYF
CDR3 DNA: TGTGCCAGCAGCCTAGCGGGGGTTAGCACAGATACGCAGTATTTT

clone size: -
D gene: TRBD2
V gene: TRBV7-3
J gene: TRBJ2-5
CDR3 protein: CASSLSLAGLETQYF
CDR3 DNA: TGTGCCAGCAGCTTAAGTTTAGCGGGATTAGAGACCCAGTACTTC

clone size: -
D gene: TRBD2
V gene: TRBV5-5
J gene: TRBJ2-1
CDR3 protein: CASSWLAGDEQFF
CDR3 DNA: TGTGCCAGCAGCTGGCTAGCGGGCGATGAGCAGTTCTTC

clone size: -
D gene: -
V gene: TRBV9
J gene: TRBJ2-3
CDR3 protein: CASSRTNDPQAADTQYF
CDR3 DNA: TGTGCCAGCAGCCGTACAAATGACCCCCAGGCCGCAGATACGCAGTATTTT

clone size: -
D gene: TRBD2
V gene: TRBV5-6
J gene: TRBJ2-6
CDR3 protein: CASSLRTSGGSGANVLTF
CDR3 DNA: TGTGCCAGCAGCTTGAGGACTAGCGGGGGCTCTGGGGCCAACGTCCTGACTTTC

clone size: -
D gene: -
V gene: TRBV20-1
J gene: TRBJ2-5
CDR3 protein: CSASFRQGQETQYF
CDR3 DNA: TGCAGTGCCTCGTTTCGCCAAGGACAAGAGACCCAGTACTTC

clone size: -
D gene: TRBD2
V gene: TRBV2
J gene: TRBJ2-3
CDR3 protein: CASSADSRGKGTDTQYF
CDR3 DNA: TGTGCCAGCAGTGCTGATTCGCGGGGGAAAGGCACAGATACGCAGTATTTT

clone size: few
D gene: -
V gene: TRBV20-1
J gene: TRBJ1-1
CDR3 protein: CSARGIQARDTEAFF
CDR3 DNA: TGCAGTGCTAGAGGCATACAGGCTAGGGACACTGAAGCTTTCTTT

clone size: many
D gene: -
V gene: TRBV6-1
J gene: TRBJ1-2
CDR3 protein: CASSDFSANYGYTF
CDR3 DNA: TGTGCCAGCAGTGACTTCTCGGCAAACTATGGCTACACCTTC

clone size: -
D gene: -
V gene: TRBV9
J gene: TRBJ1-5
CDR3 protein: CASSVVSGLNQPQHF
CDR3 DNA: TGTGCCAGCAGCGTAGTATCTGGGCTCAATCAGCCCCAGCATTTT

clone size: -
D gene: -
V gene: TRBV19
J gene: TRBJ2-4
CDR3 protein: CASSIGPVVAKNIQYF
CDR3 DNA: TGTGCCAGTAGTATAGGCCCTGTTGTTGCCAAAAACATTCAGTACTTC

clone size: -
D gene: TRBD1
V gene: TRBV5-5
J gene: TRBJ1-1
CDR3 protein: CASSLSGQRSNEAFF
CDR3 DNA: TGTGCCAGCAGCTTGTCGGGACAGCGGAGTAATGAAGCTTTCTTT

clone size: few
D gene: -
V gene: TRBV12-3/TRBV12-4
J gene: TRBJ2-1
CDR3 protein: CASSADLSRPNEQFF
CDR3 DNA: TGTGCCAGCAGTGCCGATTTAAGCCGCCCTAATGAGCAGTTCTTC

clone size: -
D gene: -
V gene: TRBV15
J gene: TRBJ1-5
CDR3 protein: CATSRDRTAGQPQHF
CDR3 DNA: TGTGCCACCAGCAGAGATCGGACGGCGGGGCAGCCCCAGCATTTT

clone size: few
D gene: -
V gene: TRBV12-3/TRBV12-4
J gene: TRBJ1-1
CDR3 protein: CASSHHPAAEAFF
CDR3 DNA: TGTGCCAGCAGCCACCATCCCGCCGCTGAAGCTTTCTTT

clone size: -
D gene: -
V gene: TRBV4-1
J gene: TRBJ2-3
CDR3 protein: CASSQPTSGTSTDTQYF
CDR3 DNA: TGCGCCAGCAGCCAACCTACTTCCGGGACTAGCACAGATACGCAGTATTTT

clone size: few
D gene: TRBD2
V gene: TRBV4-1
J gene: TRBJ2-1
CDR3 protein: CASSPFGLAVNEQFF
CDR3 DNA: TGCGCCAGCAGCCCTTTTGGACTAGCTGTCAATGAGCAGTTCTTC

clone size: -
D gene: TRBD2
V gene: TRBV20-1
J gene: TRBJ2-5
CDR3 protein: CSAGGGPGETQYF
CDR3 DNA: TGCAGTGCTGGCGGGGGGCCTGGGGAGACCCAGTACTTC

clone size: few
D gene: TRBD1
V gene: TRBV5-4
J gene: TRBJ1-2
CDR3 protein: CASSNRGNYGYTF
CDR3 DNA: TGTGCCAGCAGCAACAGGGGAAACTATGGCTACACCTTC

clone size: many
D gene: -
V gene: TRBV20-1
J gene: TRBJ1-1
CDR3 protein: CSARFDIQNTEAFF
CDR3 DNA: TGCAGTGCTAGATTTGACATCCAGAACACTGAAGCTTTCTTT

clone size: -
D gene: -
V gene: TRBV12-3/TRBV12-4
J gene: TRBJ2-2
CDR3 protein: CASSFTPNTGELFF
CDR3 DNA: TGTGCCAGCAGTTTCACCCCGAACACCGGGGAGCTGTTTTTT

clone size: few
D gene: TRBD1
V gene: TRBV18
J gene: TRBJ2-1
CDR3 protein: CASSPHRGQGEQFF
CDR3 DNA: TGTGCCAGCTCACCCCACAGGGGGCAGGGTGAGCAGTTCTTC

clone size: -
D gene: -
V gene: TRBV15
J gene: TRBJ2-1
CDR3 protein: CATSRSGGARGQFF
CDR3 DNA: TGTGCCACCAGCAGATCTGGGGGGGCGAGAGGGCAGTTCTTC

clone size: few
D gene: -
V gene: TRBV5-1
J gene: TRBJ2-5
CDR3 protein: CASSRGKGETQYF
CDR3 DNA: TGCGCCAGCAGCAGGGGGAAAGGGGAGACCCAGTACTTC

clone size: -
D gene: -
V gene: TRBV6-1
J gene: TRBJ1-6
CDR3 protein: CASSEKVGVRSPLHF
CDR3 DNA: TGTGCCAGCAGTGAAAAGGTCGGGGTGCGGTCACCCCTCCACTTT

clone size: -
D gene: -
V gene: TRBV7-6
J gene: TRBJ2-3
CDR3 protein: CASSSGPTPSTDTQYF
CDR3 DNA: TGTGCCAGCAGCTCGGGACCCACGCCGAGCACAGATACGCAGTATTTT

clone size: few
D gene: -
V gene: TRBV30
J gene: TRBJ2-3
CDR3 protein: CAWSLGSTDTQYF
CDR3 DNA: TGTGCCTGGAGTTTGGGTAGCACAGATACGCAGTATTTT

clone size: few
D gene: -
V gene: TRBV15
J gene: TRBJ1-3
CDR3 protein: CATSRGRQGGGNTIYF
CDR3 DNA: TGTGCCACCAGCAGAGGCCGTCAGGGTGGTGGAAACACCATATATTTT

clone size: few
D gene: -
V gene: TRBV5-6
J gene: TRBJ2-1
CDR3 protein: CASSLVLLENYNEQFF
CDR3 DNA: TGTGCCAGCAGCTTGGTTTTGCTGGAGAACTACAATGAGCAGTTCTTC

clone size: few
D gene: TRBD2
V gene: TRBV5-1
J gene: TRBJ2-3
CDR3 protein: CASSLEASGDSTDTQYF
CDR3 DNA: TGCGCCAGCAGCTTGGAGGCTAGCGGGGATAGCACAGATACGCAGTATTTT

clone size: medium-sized
D gene: -
V gene: TRBV28
J gene: TRBJ2-3
CDR3 protein: CASSGRRTFQYTQYF
CDR3 DNA: TGTGCCAGCAGTGGTCGGCGGACGTTCCAATATACGCAGTATTTT

clone size: -
D gene: TRBD1
V gene: TRBV10-2
J gene: TRBJ1-1
CDR3 protein: CASSERRQGVLMNTEAFF
CDR3 DNA: TGCGCCAGCAGTGAGAGGAGGCAGGGGGTACTGATGAACACTGAAGCTTTCTTT

clone size: many
D gene: -
V gene: TRBV20-1
J gene: TRBJ1-1
CDR3 protein: CSARIGTYERGTEAFF
CDR3 DNA: TGCAGTGCTAGAATCGGGACCTACGAAAGGGGGACTGAAGCTTTCTTT

clone size: -
D gene: TRBD1
V gene: TRBV27
J gene: TRBJ1-5
CDR3 protein: CASSLTGQGRQPQHF
CDR3 DNA: TGTGCCAGCAGTTTAACGGGACAGGGGAGGCAGCCCCAGCATTTT

clone size: -
D gene: -
V gene: TRBV6-1
J gene: TRBJ1-6
CDR3 protein: CASSESPNSPLHF
CDR3 DNA: TGTGCCAGCAGTGAATCCCCGAATTCACCCCTCCACTTT

clone size: -
D gene: -
V gene: TRBV12-3/TRBV12-4
J gene: TRBJ2-3
CDR3 protein: CASSPERGGTQYF
CDR3 DNA: TGTGCCAGCAGCCCCGAGCGAGGCGGTACGCAGTATTTT

clone size: few
D gene: TRBD1
V gene: TRBV5-4
J gene: TRBJ1-4
CDR3 protein: CASSLSAGTAVEKLFF
CDR3 DNA: TGTGCCAGCAGCTTGTCTGCAGGGACAGCCGTTGAAAAACTGTTTTTT

clone size: many
D gene: -
V gene: TRBV29-1
J gene: TRBJ2-2
CDR3 protein: CSVGGMGTGELFF
CDR3 DNA: TGCAGCGTTGGGGGTATGGGGACCGGGGAGCTGTTTTTT

clone size: -
D gene: TRBD1
V gene: TRBV3-1
J gene: TRBJ1-6
CDR3 protein: CASSRDRGHSPLHF
CDR3 DNA: TGTGCCAGCAGCCGGGACAGGGGGCATTCACCCCTCCACTTT

clone size: many
D gene: -
V gene: TRBV29-1
J gene: TRBJ1-4
CDR3 protein: CSGRDNEKLFF
CDR3 DNA: TGCAGTGGTAGGGACAATGAAAAACTGTTTTTT

clone size: -
D gene: -
V gene: TRBV7-9
J gene: TRBJ1-5
CDR3 protein: CASGQGAMGGNQPQHF
CDR3 DNA: TGTGCCAGCGGCCAAGGAGCGATGGGGGGCAATCAGCCCCAGCATTTT

clone size: many
D gene: -
V gene: TRBV5-1
J gene: TRBJ2-1
CDR3 protein: CASSVGTADNEQFF
CDR3 DNA: TGCGCCAGCAGCGTAGGGACCGCCGACAATGAGCAGTTCTTC

clone size: many
D gene: -
V gene: TRBV14
J gene: TRBJ1-1
CDR3 protein: CASSHGRVNTEAFF
CDR3 DNA: TGTGCCAGCAGCCATGGTAGGGTTAACACTGAAGCTTTCTTT

clone size: few
D gene: -
V gene: TRBV7-9
J gene: TRBJ1-3
CDR3 protein: CASSLRGAGNTIYF
CDR3 DNA: TGTGCCAGCAGCTTACGGGGGGCCGGAAACACCATATATTTT

clone size: -
D gene: TRBD1
V gene: TRBV2
J gene: TRBJ1-2
CDR3 protein: CASSEALLGQGRFGVF
CDR3 DNA: TGTGCCAGCAGTGAAGCGCTCCTAGGACAGGGACGATTCGGGGTCTTC

clone size: few
D gene: -
V gene: TRBV3-1
J gene: TRBJ2-2
CDR3 protein: CASSQERLLGNTGELFF
CDR3 DNA: TGTGCCAGCAGCCAAGAGAGGCTGTTGGGGAACACCGGGGAGCTGTTTTTT

clone size: few
D gene: -
V gene: TRBV6-6
J gene: TRBJ1-5
CDR3 protein: CASHGREWGQPQHF
CDR3 DNA: TGTGCCAGCCACGGGAGGGAATGGGGACAGCCCCAGCATTTT

clone size: few
D gene: -
V gene: TRBV5-1
J gene: TRBJ1-6
CDR3 protein: CASSLGGAPLHF
CDR3 DNA: TGCGCCAGCAGCTTGGGGGGGGCACCCCTCCACTTT

clone size: -
D gene: -
V gene: TRBV18
J gene: TRBJ2-3
CDR3 protein: CASSPPDGTSTDTQYF
CDR3 DNA: TGTGCCAGCTCACCACCAGACGGGACTAGCACAGATACGCAGTATTTT

clone size: many
D gene: -
V gene: TRBV29-1
J gene: TRBJ1-2
CDR3 protein: CSVEDKANYGYTF
CDR3 DNA: TGCAGCGTTGAAGATAAAGCTAACTATGGCTACACCTTC

clone size: few
D gene: -
V gene: TRBV5-1
J gene: TRBJ2-1
CDR3 protein: CASSLDLVRGNEQFF
CDR3 DNA: TGCGCCAGCAGCTTGGATCTAGTTCGCGGCAATGAGCAGTTCTTC

clone size: -
D gene: TRBD2
V gene: TRBV6-2/TRBV6-3
J gene: TRBJ2-5
CDR3 protein: CASSSGLAGATQETQYF
CDR3 DNA: TGTGCCAGCAGCTCGGGACTAGCGGGGGCCACTCAAGAGACCCAGTACTTC

clone size: many
D gene: TRBD1
V gene: TRBV5-5
J gene: TRBJ1-4
CDR3 protein: CASSQQGNINEKLFF
CDR3 DNA: TGTGCCAGCAGCCAACAGGGGAACATTAATGAAAAACTGTTTTTT